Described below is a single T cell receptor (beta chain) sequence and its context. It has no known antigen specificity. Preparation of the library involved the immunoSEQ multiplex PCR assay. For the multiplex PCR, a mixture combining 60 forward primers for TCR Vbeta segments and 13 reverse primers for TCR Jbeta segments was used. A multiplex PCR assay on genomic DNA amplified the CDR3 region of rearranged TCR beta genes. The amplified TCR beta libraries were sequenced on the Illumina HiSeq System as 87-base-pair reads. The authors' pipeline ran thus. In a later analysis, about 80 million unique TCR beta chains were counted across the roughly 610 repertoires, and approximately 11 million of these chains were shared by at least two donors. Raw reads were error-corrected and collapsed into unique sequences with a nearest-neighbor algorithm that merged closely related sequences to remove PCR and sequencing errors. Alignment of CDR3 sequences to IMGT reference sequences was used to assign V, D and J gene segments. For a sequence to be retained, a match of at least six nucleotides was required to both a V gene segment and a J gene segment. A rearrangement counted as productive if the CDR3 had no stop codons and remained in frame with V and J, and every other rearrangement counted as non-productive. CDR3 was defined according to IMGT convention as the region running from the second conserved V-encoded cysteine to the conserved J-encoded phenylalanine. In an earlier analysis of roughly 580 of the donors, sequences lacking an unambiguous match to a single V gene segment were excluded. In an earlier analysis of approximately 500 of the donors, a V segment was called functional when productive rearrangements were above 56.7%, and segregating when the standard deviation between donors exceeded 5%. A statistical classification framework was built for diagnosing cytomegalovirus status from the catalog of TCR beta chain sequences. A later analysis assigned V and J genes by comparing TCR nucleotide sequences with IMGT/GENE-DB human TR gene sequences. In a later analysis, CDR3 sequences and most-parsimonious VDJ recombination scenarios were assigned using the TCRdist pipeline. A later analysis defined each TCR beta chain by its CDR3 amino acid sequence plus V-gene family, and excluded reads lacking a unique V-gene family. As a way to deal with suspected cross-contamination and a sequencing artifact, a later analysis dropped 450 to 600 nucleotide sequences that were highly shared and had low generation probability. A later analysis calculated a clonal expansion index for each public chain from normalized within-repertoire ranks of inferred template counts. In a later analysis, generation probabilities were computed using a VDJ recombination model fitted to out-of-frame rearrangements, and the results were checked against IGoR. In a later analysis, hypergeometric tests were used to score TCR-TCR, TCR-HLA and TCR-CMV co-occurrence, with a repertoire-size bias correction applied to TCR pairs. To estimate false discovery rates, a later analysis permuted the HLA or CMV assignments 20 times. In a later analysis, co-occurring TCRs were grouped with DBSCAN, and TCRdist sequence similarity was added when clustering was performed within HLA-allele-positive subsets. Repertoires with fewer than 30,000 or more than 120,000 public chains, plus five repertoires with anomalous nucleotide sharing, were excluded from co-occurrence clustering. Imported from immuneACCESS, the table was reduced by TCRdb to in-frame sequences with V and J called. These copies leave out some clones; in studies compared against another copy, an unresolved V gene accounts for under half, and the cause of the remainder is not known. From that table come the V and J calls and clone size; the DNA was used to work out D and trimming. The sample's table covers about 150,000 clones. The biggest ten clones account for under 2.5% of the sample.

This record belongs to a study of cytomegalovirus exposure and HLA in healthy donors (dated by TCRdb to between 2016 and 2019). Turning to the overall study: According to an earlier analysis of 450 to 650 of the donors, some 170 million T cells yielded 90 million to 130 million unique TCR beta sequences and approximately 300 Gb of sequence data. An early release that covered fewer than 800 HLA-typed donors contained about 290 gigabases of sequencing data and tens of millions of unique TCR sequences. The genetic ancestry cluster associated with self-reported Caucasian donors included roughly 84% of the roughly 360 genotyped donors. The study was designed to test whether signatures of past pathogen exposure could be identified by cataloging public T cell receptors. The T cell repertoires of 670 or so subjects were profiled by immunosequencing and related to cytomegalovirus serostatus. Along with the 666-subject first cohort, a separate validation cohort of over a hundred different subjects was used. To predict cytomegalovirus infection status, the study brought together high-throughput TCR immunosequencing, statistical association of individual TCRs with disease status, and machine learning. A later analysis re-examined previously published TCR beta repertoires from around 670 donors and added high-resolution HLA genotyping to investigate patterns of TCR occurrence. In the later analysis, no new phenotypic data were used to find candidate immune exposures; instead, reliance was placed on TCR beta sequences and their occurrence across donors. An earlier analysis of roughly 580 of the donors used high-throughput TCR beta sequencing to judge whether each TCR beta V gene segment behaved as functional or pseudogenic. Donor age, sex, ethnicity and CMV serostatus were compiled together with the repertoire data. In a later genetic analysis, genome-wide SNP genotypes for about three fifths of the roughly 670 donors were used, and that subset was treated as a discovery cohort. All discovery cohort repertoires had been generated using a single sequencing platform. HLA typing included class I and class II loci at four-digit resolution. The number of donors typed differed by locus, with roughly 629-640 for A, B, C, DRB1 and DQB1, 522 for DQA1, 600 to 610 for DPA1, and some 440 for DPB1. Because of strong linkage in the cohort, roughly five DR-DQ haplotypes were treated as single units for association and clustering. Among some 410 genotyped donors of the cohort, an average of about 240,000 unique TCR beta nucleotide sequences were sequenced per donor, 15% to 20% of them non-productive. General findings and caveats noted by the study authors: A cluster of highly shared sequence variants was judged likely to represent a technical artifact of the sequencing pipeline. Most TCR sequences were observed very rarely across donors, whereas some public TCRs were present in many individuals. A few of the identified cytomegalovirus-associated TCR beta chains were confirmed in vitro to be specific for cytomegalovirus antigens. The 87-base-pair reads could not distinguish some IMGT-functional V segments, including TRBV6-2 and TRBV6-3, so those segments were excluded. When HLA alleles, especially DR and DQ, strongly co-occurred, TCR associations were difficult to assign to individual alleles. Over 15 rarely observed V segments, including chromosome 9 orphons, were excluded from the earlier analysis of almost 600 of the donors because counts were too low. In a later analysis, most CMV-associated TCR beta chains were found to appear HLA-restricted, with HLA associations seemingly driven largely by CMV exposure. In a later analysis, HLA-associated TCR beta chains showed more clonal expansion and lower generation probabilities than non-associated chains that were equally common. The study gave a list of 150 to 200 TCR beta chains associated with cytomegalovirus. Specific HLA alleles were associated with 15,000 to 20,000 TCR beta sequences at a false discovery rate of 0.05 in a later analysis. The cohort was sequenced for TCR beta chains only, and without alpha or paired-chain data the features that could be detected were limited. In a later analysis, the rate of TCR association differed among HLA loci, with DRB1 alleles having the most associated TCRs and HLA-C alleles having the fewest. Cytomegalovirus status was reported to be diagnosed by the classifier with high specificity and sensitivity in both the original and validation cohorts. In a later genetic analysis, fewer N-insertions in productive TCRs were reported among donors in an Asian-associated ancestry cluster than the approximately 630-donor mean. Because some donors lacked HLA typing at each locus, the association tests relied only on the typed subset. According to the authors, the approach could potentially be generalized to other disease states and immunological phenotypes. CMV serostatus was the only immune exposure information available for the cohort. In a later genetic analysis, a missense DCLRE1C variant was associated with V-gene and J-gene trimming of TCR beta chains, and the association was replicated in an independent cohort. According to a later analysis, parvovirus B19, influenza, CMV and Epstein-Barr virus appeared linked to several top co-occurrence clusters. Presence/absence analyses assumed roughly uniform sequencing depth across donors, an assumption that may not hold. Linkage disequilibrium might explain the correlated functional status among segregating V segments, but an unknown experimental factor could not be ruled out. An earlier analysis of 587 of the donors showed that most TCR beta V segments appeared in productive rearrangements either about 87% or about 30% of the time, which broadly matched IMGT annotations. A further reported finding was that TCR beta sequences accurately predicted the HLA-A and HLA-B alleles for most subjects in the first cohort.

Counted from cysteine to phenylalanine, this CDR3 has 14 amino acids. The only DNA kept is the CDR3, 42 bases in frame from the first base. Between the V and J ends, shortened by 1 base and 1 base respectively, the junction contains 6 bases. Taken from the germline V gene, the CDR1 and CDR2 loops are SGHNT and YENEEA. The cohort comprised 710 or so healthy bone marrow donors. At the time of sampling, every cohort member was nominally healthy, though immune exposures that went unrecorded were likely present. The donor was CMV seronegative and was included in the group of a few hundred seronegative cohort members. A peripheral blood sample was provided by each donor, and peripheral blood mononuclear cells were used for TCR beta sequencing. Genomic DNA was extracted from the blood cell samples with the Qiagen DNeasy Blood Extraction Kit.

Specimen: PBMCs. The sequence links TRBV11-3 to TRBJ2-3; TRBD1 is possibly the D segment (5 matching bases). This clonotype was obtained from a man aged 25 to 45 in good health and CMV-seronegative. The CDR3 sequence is CASSLARGTDTQYF. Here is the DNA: TGTGCCAGCAGCTTAGCCAGGGGCACAGATACGCAGTATTTT.